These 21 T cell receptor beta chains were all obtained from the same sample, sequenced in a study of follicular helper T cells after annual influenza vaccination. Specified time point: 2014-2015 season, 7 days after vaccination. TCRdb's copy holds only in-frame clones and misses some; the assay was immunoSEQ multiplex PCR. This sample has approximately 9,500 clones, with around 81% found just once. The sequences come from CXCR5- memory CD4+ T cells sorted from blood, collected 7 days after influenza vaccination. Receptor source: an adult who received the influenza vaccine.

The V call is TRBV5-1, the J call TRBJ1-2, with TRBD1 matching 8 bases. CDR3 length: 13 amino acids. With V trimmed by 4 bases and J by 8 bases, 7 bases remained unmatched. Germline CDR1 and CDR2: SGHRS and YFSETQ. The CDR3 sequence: CASSLGQGGGYTF. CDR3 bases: TGCGCCAGCAGCCTCGGACAGGGAGGGGGCTACACCTTC.

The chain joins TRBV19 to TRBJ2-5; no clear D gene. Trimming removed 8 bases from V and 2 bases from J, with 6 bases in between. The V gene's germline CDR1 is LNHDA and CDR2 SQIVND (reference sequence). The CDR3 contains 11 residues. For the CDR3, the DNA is TGTGCCAGTTCCGATCAAGAGACCCAGTACTTC. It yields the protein CASSDQETQYF.

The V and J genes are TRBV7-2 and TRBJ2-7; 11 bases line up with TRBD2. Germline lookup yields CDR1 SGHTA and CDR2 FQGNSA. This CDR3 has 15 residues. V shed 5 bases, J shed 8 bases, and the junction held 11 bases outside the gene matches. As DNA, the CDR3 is TGTGCCAGCAGCACATCCGGGACTAGCGGTTTGAAGCAGTACTTC. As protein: CASSTSGTSGLKQYF. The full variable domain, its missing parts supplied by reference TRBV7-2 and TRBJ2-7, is GAGVSQSPSNKVTEKGKDVELRCDPISGHTALYWYRQSLGQGLEFLIYFQGNSAPDKSGLPSDRFSAERTGGSVSTLTIQRTQQEDSAVYLCASSTSGTSGLKQYFGPGTRLTVT.

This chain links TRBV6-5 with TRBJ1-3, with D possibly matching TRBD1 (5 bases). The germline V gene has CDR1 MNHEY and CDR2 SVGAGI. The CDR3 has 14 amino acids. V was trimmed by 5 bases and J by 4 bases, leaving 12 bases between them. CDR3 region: CASSPGTEGNTIYF. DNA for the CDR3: TGTGCCAGCAGTCCCGGGACTGAGGGAAACACCATATATTTT.

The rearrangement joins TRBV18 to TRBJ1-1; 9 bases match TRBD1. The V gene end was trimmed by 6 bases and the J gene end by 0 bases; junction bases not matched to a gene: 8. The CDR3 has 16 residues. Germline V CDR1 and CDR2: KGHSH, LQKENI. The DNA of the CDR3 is TGTGCCAGCTCCCGGGGACAGGGCACGCTGAACACTGAAGCTTTCTTT. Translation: CASSRGQGTLNTEAFF.

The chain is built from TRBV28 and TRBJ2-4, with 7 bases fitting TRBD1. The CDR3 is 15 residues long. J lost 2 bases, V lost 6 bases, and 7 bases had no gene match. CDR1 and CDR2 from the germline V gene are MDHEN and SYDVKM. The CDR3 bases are TGTGCCAGCAGGCGTAGGACAGGAACCAAAAACATTCAGTACTTC. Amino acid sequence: CASRRRTGTKNIQYF.

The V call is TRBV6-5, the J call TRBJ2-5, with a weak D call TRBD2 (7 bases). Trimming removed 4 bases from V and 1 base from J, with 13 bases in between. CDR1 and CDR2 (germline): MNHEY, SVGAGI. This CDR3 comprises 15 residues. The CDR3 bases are TGTGCCAGCAGTTTGGGGGGGCCGATCCAAGAGACCCAGTACTTC. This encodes CASSLGGPIQETQYF.

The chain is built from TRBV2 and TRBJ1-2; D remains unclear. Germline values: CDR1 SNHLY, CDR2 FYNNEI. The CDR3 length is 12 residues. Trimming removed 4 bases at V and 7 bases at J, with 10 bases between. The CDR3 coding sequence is TGTGCCAGCAGTGGGAGAGGACGTGGCTACACCTTC. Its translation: CASSGRGRGYTF.

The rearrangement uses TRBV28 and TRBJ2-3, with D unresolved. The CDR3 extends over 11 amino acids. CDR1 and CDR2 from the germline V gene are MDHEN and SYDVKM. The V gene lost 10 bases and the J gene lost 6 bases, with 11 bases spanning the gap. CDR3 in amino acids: CAIADLDTQYF. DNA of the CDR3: TGTGCCATCGCGGACCTGGATACGCAGTATTTT.

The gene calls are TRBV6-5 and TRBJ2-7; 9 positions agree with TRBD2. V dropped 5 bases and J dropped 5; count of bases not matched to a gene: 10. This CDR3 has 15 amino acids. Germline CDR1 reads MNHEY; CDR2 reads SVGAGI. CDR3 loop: CASSPGRGGLHEQYF. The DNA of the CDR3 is TGTGCCAGCAGTCCCGGGCGGGGGGGCCTCCACGAGCAGTACTTC.

The CDR3: CAIADRGGTTDTQYF. The DNA of the CDR3 is TGTGCCATCGCGGACAGGGGTGGGACCACAGATACGCAGTATTTT. The chain uses TRBV10-3 and TRBJ2-3; 9 bases agree with TRBD1. Per the germline V gene, CDR1 is ENHRY and CDR2 is SYGVKD. V gave up 8 bases and J gave up 2 bases; unmatched junction bases: 8. This CDR3 contains 15 residues.

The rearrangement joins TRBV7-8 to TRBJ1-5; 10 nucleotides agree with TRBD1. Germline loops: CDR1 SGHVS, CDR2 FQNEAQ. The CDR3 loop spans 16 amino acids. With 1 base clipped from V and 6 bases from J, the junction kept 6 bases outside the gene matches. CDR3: CASSLVGTGVGQPQHF. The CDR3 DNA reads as TGTGCCAGCAGCTTAGTAGGGACAGGGGTTGGTCAGCCCCAGCATTTT.

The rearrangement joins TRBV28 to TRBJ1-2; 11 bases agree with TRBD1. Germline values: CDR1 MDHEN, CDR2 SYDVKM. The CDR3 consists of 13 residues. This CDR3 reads CRTGTGGSYGYTF. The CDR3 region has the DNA TGTCGCACCGGGACAGGGGGATCGTATGGCTACACCTTC.

For the CDR3, the DNA is TGTGCCAGCAGCCTAGACACAGGGGGCAACAATCAGCCCCAGCATTTT. It encodes CASSLDTGGNNQPQHF. The chain carries TRBV4-2 and TRBJ1-5, with TRBD1 matching 9 bases. V lost 4 bases to trimming and J lost 3 bases; unmatched junction nucleotides: 7. Per the germline V gene, CDR1 is LGHNA and CDR2 is YNFKEQ. The CDR3 spans 16 residues.

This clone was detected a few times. CDR3 nucleotide sequence: TGCGCCAGCAGCCGCGACGGCACCAACACTGAAGCTTTCTTT. This encodes CASSRDGTNTEAFF. The rearrangement joins TRBV5-1 to TRBJ1-1, with D unresolved. This CDR3 spans 14 amino acids. The germline CDR1 and CDR2 sequences are SGHRS and YFSETQ. The V and J ends lost 4 bases and 2 bases respectively, with 12 bases between them.

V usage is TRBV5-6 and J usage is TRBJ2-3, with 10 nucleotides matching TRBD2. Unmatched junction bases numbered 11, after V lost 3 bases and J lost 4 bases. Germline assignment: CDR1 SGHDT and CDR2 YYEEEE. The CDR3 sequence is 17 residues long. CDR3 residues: CASSYRTSGGRADTQYF. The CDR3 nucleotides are TGTGCCAGCAGCTATCGGACTAGCGGAGGAAGGGCAGATACGCAGTATTTT.

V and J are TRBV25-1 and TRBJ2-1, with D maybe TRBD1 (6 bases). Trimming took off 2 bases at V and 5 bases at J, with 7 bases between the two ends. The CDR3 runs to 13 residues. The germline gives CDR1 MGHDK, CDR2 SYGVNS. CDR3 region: CASSERTDNEQFF. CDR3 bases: TGTGCCAGCAGTGAAAGGACAGACAATGAGCAGTTCTTC.

The CDR3 DNA sequence: TGTGCCAGCAAAAGGGGGTTTTCCTACGAGCAGTACTTC. Protein product: CASKRGFSYEQYF. V usage is TRBV6-5 and J usage is TRBJ2-7, with D possibly matching TRBD1 (6 bases). Germline V gene sequence: CDR1 MNHEY, CDR2 SVGAGI. V was trimmed by 7 bases and J by 1 base, leaving 11 bases between them. The CDR3 covers 13 residues.

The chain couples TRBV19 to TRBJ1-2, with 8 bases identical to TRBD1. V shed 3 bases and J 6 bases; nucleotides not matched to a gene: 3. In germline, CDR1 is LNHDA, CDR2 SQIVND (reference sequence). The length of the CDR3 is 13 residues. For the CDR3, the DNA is TGTGCCAGTAGTATGGACAGGGTTAATGGCTACACCTTC. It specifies CASSMDRVNGYTF. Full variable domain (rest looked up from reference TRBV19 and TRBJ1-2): DGGITQSPKYLFRKEGQNVTLSCEQNLNHDAMYWYRQDPGQGLRLIYYSQIVNDFQKGDIAEGYSVSREKKESFPLTVTSAQKNPTAFYLCASSMDRVNGYTFGSGTRLTVV.

The DNA of the CDR3 is TGTGCCAGCAGTTTAACAGGGGGCCAAGAGACCCAGTACTTC. Translated, it gives CASSLTGGQETQYF. The V gene is TRBV28, the J gene TRBJ2-5; 8 bases agree with TRBD1. The CDR3 has 14 amino acids. The J segment lost 1 base and the V segment lost 2 bases, leaving 0 bases of the junction unmatched. CDR1 and CDR2 from the germline V gene are MDHEN and SYDVKM.

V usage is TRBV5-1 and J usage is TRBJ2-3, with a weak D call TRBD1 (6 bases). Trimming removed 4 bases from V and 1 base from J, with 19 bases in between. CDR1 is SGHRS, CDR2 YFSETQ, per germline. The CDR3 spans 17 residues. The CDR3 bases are TGCGCCAGCAGCCCGAGTGGGGGCACACGCCGCACAGATACGCAGTATTTT. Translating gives CASSPSGGTRRTDTQYF.